This T cell receptor beta chain comes out of a study of shared clonotypes between healthy human individuals (dated by TCRdb to between 2020 and 2021). Regarding the complete study: The cohort comprised a couple of women and a few men aged 18 to 49 years. To increase sequencing depth and limit assay-specific biases, TCR repertoire library preparation and sequencing were carried out by different laboratories using diverse techniques. Blood TCR repertoires of about five healthy adults were deeply sequenced to estimate repertoire size and the extent of clonotype sharing between individuals. For each donor, three plates each were used for CD4 naive and CD4 memory, two plates were used for CD8 naive, and one plate was used for CD8 memory. Between about 0.94 and 8.9 billion PBMCs per donor were obtained by leukapheresis. General study outcomes and caveats: Based on pairwise subsampling, the degree of clonotype sharing among donors was expected to be affected by sequencing depth. Because the study included a small number of donors, the genetic and exposure-history diversity represented was limited. Only blood was sampled, and tissue TCR repertoires likely differ from those in blood. Incomplete sequencing was indicated by rarefaction of sorted-subset datasets, despite the large sequencing depth. About 5% of naive CD4, 3% to 4% of naive CD8, roughly 2.4% of memory CD4, and about 0.4% of memory CD8 clonotypes were shared across four donors. Estimated clonotype richness was generally larger for naive than for memory subsets. Higher generation probabilities were observed for clonotypes shared by all four sorted-subset donors than for non-shared clonotypes.

The CDR3 measures 14 amino acids from cysteine to phenylalanine. Just the 42-base CDR3 DNA is kept, in frame starting at base 1. V is shortened by 7 bases, J by 4 bases, and the region joining them spans 17 bases. Looking up the germline V gene yields CDR1 WSHSY and CDR2 SAAADI. Using the deep immunoSEQ assay, TCR CDR3 regions were amplified from genomic DNA by multiplex PCR. For each cell subset, the extracted genomic DNA was distributed evenly across all wells of several immunoSEQ 96-well plates, and each plate served as one replicate. Each replicate PCR for sorted subsets received approximately 220 ng genomic DNA, equal to tens of thousands of T cell genomes. Purified libraries were measured with a Qubit 3.0 fluorometer, size-checked on a Bioanalyzer 2100, and measured again with the KAPA Library Quantification kit. A separate single-read 150-cycle Illumina NextSeq 550 flow cell was used to sequence each immunoSEQ 96-well plate. As for the original processing: The immunoSEQ output contained only junctional sequences without quality scores, so filtering could not match that applied to full-length reads. Sequences were annotated with PyIR, a Python wrapper for IgBLAST v1.9, and V/J genes and CDR3 were assigned using IMGT germline references. Reads were removed for weak V/J assignments (E-value above 1e-6), missing CDR3, stop codons, out-of-frame junctions, or ambiguous translated residues. V3J clonotypes were defined as sequences sharing the same inferred V gene, J gene, and CDR3 amino acid sequence. To compute the percentage overlap between repertoires, the number of shared unique clonotypes was divided by the size of the smaller repertoire. Richness of each repertoire was evaluated using RTK rarefaction, the Chao1 estimator, and Recon v2.1 estimates of unobserved clonotypes. Generation probabilities for all TCRbeta clonotypes obtained by the gDNA method from four donors were computed using OLGA. TCRdb carries this immuneACCESS record with in-frame sequences only. Its versions omit some clonotypes, under half of them owing to an unresolved V gene in the studies checked, with the rest unexplained. D and trimming were read from the DNA, whereas the V and J calls and clone size are those reported in that table. In this sample the table shows millions of clones, more than 85% of which occur a single time. The top ten clonotypes cover about 1.5% of the sample.

CD8 naive samples were obtained by positive selection for CCR7 among CD45RO-negative cells, yielding a CD45RA+CCR7+ population from which TemRA cells were excluded. Healthy HIV-negative adults with no recently reported acute infections or vaccinations were included as donors. Every donor was a Caucasian adult living in Nashville, Tennessee, USA. After blood collection by leukapheresis, PBMCs were isolated using Ficoll-Histopaque density gradient centrifugation and then cryopreserved in the vapor phase of liquid nitrogen. Analytical flow cytometry was used to check the purity and quantity of each magnetically sorted T cell population. Each sorted fraction had its genomic DNA isolated and then quantified by UV absorbance on a Nanodrop 2000c. With regard to this clone: It has no known antigen specificity. The sample holds no much larger clone one base away, and base qualities are not on file.

The sequence was collected from a man between 18 and 29 years old in good health. Some clones in this sample may be carry-over from other donors' samples. The V and J genes are TRBV10-2 and TRBJ2-7, with TRBD2 as a weak D call on 6 bases. Material for sequencing was naive CD8+ T cells from PBMCs. The cell subset or site label for this specimen denotes: CD45RA+CCR7+. The nucleotide sequence reads as follows: TGCGCCAGCAAACCGCCGGGGGAAGGGTACGAGCAGTACTTC. It is translated as CASKPPGEGYEQYF.